This T cell receptor beta chain was sequenced for a study of shared clonotypes between healthy human individuals. The CDR3 is 11 residues long. Trimming removed 8 bases from V and 4 bases from J, with 9 bases in between. Germline V gene lookup returns CDR1 MNHEY and CDR2 SVGAGI. Method: immunoSEQ multiplex PCR; TCRdb's copy keeps in-frame clones and lacks some. The sample records roughly 760,000 clones, roughly 70% being singletons. Into CD45RA+ naive and CD45RA-negative memory subsets, the CD4+ cells were split. For this clone: Its target is unknown.

General study results and limits: Among donors, sharing of clonotypes was expected to be affected by sequencing depth.

The rearrangement joins TRBV6-5 to TRBJ2-7; D call uncertain. The receptor was derived from a woman between 25 and 40 years old in good health. Sequencing was carried out using memory CD4+ T cells sorted from blood. Subset specified: CD45RA-negative fraction. CDR3 in amino acids: CASRTKYEQYF. The DNA for the CDR3 is TGTGCCAGCCGAACGAAGTACGAGCAGTACTTC.